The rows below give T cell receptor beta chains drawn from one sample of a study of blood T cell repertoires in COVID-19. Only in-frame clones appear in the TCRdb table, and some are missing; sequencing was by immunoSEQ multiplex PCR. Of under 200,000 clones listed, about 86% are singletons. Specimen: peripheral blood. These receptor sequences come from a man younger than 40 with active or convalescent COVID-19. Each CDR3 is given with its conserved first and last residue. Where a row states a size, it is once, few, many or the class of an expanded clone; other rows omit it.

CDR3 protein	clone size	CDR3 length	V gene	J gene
CASSPRGNTIYF	-	12	TRBV3-1/TRBV3-2	TRBJ1-3
CASSQTSGGTSGTDTQYF	-	18	TRBV5-8	TRBJ2-3
CATSDTRGGYTF	-	12	TRBV24-1	TRBJ1-2
CASSPQRGAYNEQFF	-	15	TRBV6-5	TRBJ2-1
CSARGQPLPFF	once	11	TRBV20-1	TRBJ2-1
CASSPLARTGTDTEAFF	few	17	TRBV7-9	TRBJ1-1
CATSSRQGLGNQPQHF	-	16	TRBV15	TRBJ1-5
CAIGQGAVGELFF	-	13	TRBV6-5	TRBJ2-2
CASSLEGRGRDSPLHF	-	16	TRBV5-1	TRBJ1-6
CASQGTSNQPQHF	-	13	TRBV19	TRBJ1-5
CASSYGQGAYGGYTF	-	15	TRBV7-2	TRBJ1-2